One and the same sample provided the 11 T cell receptor beta chains below, sequenced in a study of tumor-infiltrating lymphocytes in primary liver carcinoma. TCR beta cDNA came from roughly 550 ng total RNA, primed with a constant-region primer. TCR beta libraries came from three nested multiplex PCR rounds using slightly modified ARM-PCR. Two initial PCR rounds of around 9 cycles each paired TRBV1-TRBV30 forward primers with a C-beta reverse primer. A single record per CDR3 protein comes from TCRdb applying MiXCR to the multiplex PCR reads. The sample records roughly 91,000 distinct CDR3 sequences, 55% to 75% being singletons. Co-extraction yielded RNA and DNA from about 20-30 mg of unsorted bulk tissue. Sequences were obtained from liver tumor tissue from sampling region 5. Indicated subset: tumor region T5, tumor centre. The receptors shown here come from a woman aged 60-75 years with primary liver carcinoma and hepatitis B virus infection.

In its sample, this clonotype was seen a few times. The V and J genes are TRBV7-9 and TRBJ2-7; D remains unclear. Per germline, CDR1 SEHNR and CDR2 FQNEAQ (reference sequence). There are 18 residues in the CDR3. Trimming removed 3 bases at V and 0 bases at J, with 21 bases between. The DNA of the CDR3 is TGTGCCAGCAGCTTTGGTGGAAGGGCAACTTCTTCCTCCTACGAGCAGTACTTC. It specifies CASSFGGRATSSSYEQYF.

Notes on this clonotype: Being one base from a much bigger clone, this may be a read error. The chain couples TRBV12-3 or TRBV12-4 to TRBJ1-1; D is undetermined. The CDR3 contains 14 residues. CDR3 residues: CVSTRTRASTEAFF. The CDR3 DNA reads as TGTGTCAGCACACGGACGCGGGCGAGCACTGAAGCTTTCTTT.

Only a few counts were recorded for this clonotype. The V gene is TRBV25-1, the J gene TRBJ2-1; D is possibly TRBD2 (6 bases). CDR1 and CDR2 from the germline V gene are MGHDK and SYGVNS. Trimming shortened V by 1 base and J by 4 bases, and 11 bases separated the two germline ends. The CDR3 contains 15 residues. The CDR3 DNA follows: TGTGCCAGCAGTGAATCAGGGACTCAATACAATGAGCAGTTCTTC. This gives the protein CASSESGTQYNEQFF.

As concerns this clonotype: A read error may be the cause here, since a much bigger clone is one base away. The chain has TRBV7-8 and TRBJ1-5; D possibly corresponds to TRBD1 (5 bases). Trimming removed 2 bases at V and 7 bases at J, with 15 bases between. The length of the CDR3 is 15 residues. The germline V gene encodes CDR1 SGHVS and CDR2 FQNEAQ. The CDR3 reads CASSLSGQVSQPQHF. The CDR3 DNA reads as TGTGCCAGCAGCTTATCAGGGCAGGTTTCCCAGCCCCAGCATTTT.

This clonotype was detected only a few times. V usage is TRBV7-3 and J usage is TRBJ2-1; D ambiguous. The V end was cut by 5 bases, the J end by 10 bases, with 15 bases between. Germline V lookup: CDR1 SGHTA, CDR2 FQGTGA. The CDR3 extends over 13 amino acids. As DNA, the CDR3 is TGTGCCAGCAGCCCGTCGGGTGGGCGGGAGCAGTTCTTC. Translation gives CASSPSGGREQFF.

A word on this clonotype: Its ends do not fully match the called genes, so a read error is possible. The rearrangement links TRBV4-2 to TRBJ1-1, with a tentative D call TRBD1 (6 bases). Germline V gene lookup returns CDR1 LGHNA and CDR2 YNFKEQ. The CDR3 has 15 amino acids. DNA of the CDR3: TGTGCCAGCTGCCAAAATCCAGGACGGGACACCGAAGCTTTCTTT. Its translation is CASCQNPGRDTEAFF.

As concerns this clonotype: An end of the junction differs from the germline gene, which may be a read error. The CDR3 nucleotides read TGTGCCAGCAGGACGAGCCAGGAAGGGGATATGCAGTATTTT. It yields the protein CASRTSQEGDMQYF. V gene TRBV6-6 combines with J gene TRBJ2-3; perhaps TRBD1 as D (5 bases). The CDR3 runs 14 residues. The germline V gene has CDR1 MNHNY and CDR2 SVGAGI (reference sequence).

As to this clonotype: This sequence may be a read error, since a much larger clone differs from it by one base. This rearrangement joins TRBV5-8 to TRBJ2-5; 12 positions agree with TRBD2. The CDR3 has 18 residues. Germline CDR1 SGHTS, CDR2 YDEGEE. The CDR3 here is CAGSYGPELAGGGETQYF. The CDR3 DNA sequence: TGTGCCGGCAGCTACGGACCCGAACTAGCGGGAGGTGGAGAGACCCAGTACTTC.

This clonotype was seen ten or more times. The chain combines TRBV7-9 with TRBJ1-2, with D possibly being TRBD1 (5 bases). Germline lookup yields CDR1 SEHNR and CDR2 FQNEAQ (reference sequence). The CDR3 spans 12 residues. The V end lost 5 bases, the J end lost 6 bases, and 10 bases lay between the germline ends. In DNA, the CDR3 is TGTGCCAGCAGCCCAGGGACGGATGGCTACACCTTC. This codes for CASSPGTDGYTF.

About this clonotype: Being one base from a much bigger clone, this may be a read error. As DNA, the CDR3 is TGTGCCAGCAGCATAAGGCCAGCGGGACAAGAGACCCAGTACTTC. Translating it yields CASSIRPAGQETQYF. This rearrangement joins TRBV11-2 to TRBJ2-5, with 7 bases that match TRBD2. The CDR3 loop spans 15 amino acids. V lost 5 bases, J lost 2 bases, and 8 bases stayed unmatched. CDR1 is SGHAT and CDR2 is FQNNGV in the germline V gene. Looking up the rest from reference TRBV11-2 and TRBJ2-5 gives the full variable domain: EAGVAQSPRYKIIEKRQSVAFWCNPISGHATLYWYQQILGQGPKLLIQFQNNGVVDDSQLPKDRFSAERLKGVDSTLKIQPAKLEDSAVYLCASSIRPAGQETQYFGPGTRLLVL.

A note on this clonotype: Germline is not matched at one junction end, which may reflect a read error. The gene calls are TRBV4-2 and TRBJ2-7, with D perhaps matching TRBD2 (5 bases). The CDR3 loop spans 15 amino acids. In germline, CDR1 is LGHNA, CDR2 YNFKEQ. The CDR3 DNA reads TGTGCCAGCAGCCTGGGAGCCTTAAACTCCTATGAGCGGTACTTC. Protein product: CASSLGALNSYERYF.